This T cell receptor beta chain emerged from a study of cytomegalovirus exposure and HLA in healthy donors. The germline V gene encodes CDR1 LNHDA and CDR2 SQIVND (reference sequence). V lost 3 bases and J lost 1; bases outside the gene matches: 3. This CDR3 region has 15 residues. This clone appeared a single time. What it binds is unknown. Use of 60 Vbeta and 13 Jbeta primers characterized the PCR. Method: immunoSEQ multiplex PCR; TCRdb's copy keeps in-frame clones and lacks some. Of 70,000 to 90,000 clones listed, 65% to 70% were seen once; the top ten hold about 20%. Study conclusions and caveats: Most sequenced TCRs were rare (though some public TCRs occurred in many donors). One variant, a missense change in DCLRE1C, was linked in a later analysis to TCR beta V- and J-gene trimming.

Donors were nominally healthy when sampled, though unrecorded immune exposures were likely. The sample taken for sequencing was PBMCs. V usage is TRBV19 and J usage is TRBJ1-2; 9 positions agree with TRBD1. This sequence originates from a man aged 35 to 55 in good health and CMV-seropositive. The DNA of the CDR3 is TGTGCCAGTAGTATCAGGACAGGGGATAACTATGGCTACACCTTC. This sequence encodes CASSIRTGDNYGYTF.